The clone carrying this TCR beta chain has a handful of counts. Its target is unknown. The data are from a study of CD8+ T cells in alopecia areata. The CDR3 sequence is 14 residues long. Germline V gene lookup returns CDR1 MNHEY and CDR2 SVGAGI. The ends were cut back, 2 bases at V and 9 bases at J, with 11 bases in the middle. Study-level findings and limits: Many expanded lesional clones persisted in scalp and blood during tofacitinib.

The treatment denotes: oral pan-JAK inhibitor, 5-10 mg twice daily. The researchers isolated CD4+ and CD8+ T cells from PBMCs by sorting. Once RNA had been extracted, it was reverse transcribed into cDNA to act as the sequencing template. TCRdb's table, derived via immunoSEQ multiplex PCR, lists solely in-frame clones and lacks some. The sample has 200,000 to 250,000 clones, roughly three fifths seen once. Sequencing used CD4+ T cells sorted from blood, obtained around week 46, from a patient treated with tofacitinib. The source is a human donor with alopecia areata. The gene calls are TRBV6-5 and TRBJ2-6; D ambiguous. The CDR3 sequence: CASSYDAVGNVLTF. In DNA, the CDR3 is TGTGCCAGCAGTTACGATGCGGTGGGCAACGTCCTGACTTTC.